A single sample gave rise to the 14 T cell receptor beta chains below, sequenced in a study of blood T cell repertoires in COVID-19. The repertoire was sequenced with immunoSEQ multiplex PCR; TCRdb's copy has only in-frame clones and lacks some. This table has some 190,000 clones, 80% to 90% appearing once. Sequences were obtained from peripheral blood. These receptors all come from a man younger than 30 with active or convalescent COVID-19.

The rearrangement joins TRBV19 to TRBJ2-3; 10 nucleotides match TRBD2. The CDR3 contains 15 residues. Germline CDR1 LNHDA, CDR2 SQIVND (reference sequence). J lost 6 bases, V lost 3 bases, and 6 bases had no gene match. CDR3 loop: CASSISAAGGDTQYF. CDR3 bases: TGTGCCAGTAGTATTTCAGCAGCGGGAGGGGATACGCAGTATTTT.

The V and J genes are TRBV7-2 and TRBJ1-2; D uncertain. Germline V gives CDR1 SGHTA, CDR2 FQGNSA. This CDR3 has 12 residues. V lost 1 base, J lost 5 bases, and 5 bases lay in between. The CDR3 sequence: CASSLDAYGYTF. Here the CDR3 DNA reads TGTGCCAGCAGCTTAGACGCGTATGGCTACACCTTC.

The chain couples TRBV6-2 or TRBV6-3 to TRBJ1-1; D might be TRBD1 (5 bases). Trimming shortened V by 6 bases and J by 4 bases, and 12 bases separated the two germline ends. The CDR3 is made up of 13 amino acids. Germline V gene lookup returns CDR1 MNHEY and CDR2 SVGEGT. CDR3 in amino acids: CASSLTDVTEAFF. The CDR3, as DNA: TGTGCCAGCAGCCTGACAGATGTCACTGAAGCTTTCTTT.

The J gene is TRBJ1-3, the V gene TRBV9; D is uncertain. The germline V and J ends were trimmed by 0 bases and 4 bases, with 5 bases remaining between them. The CDR3 totals 13 residues. CDR1 is SGDLS and CDR2 is YYNGEE in the germline V gene. CDR3 region: CASSVGRGNTIYF. For the CDR3, the DNA is TGTGCCAGCAGCGTAGGCCGGGGAAACACCATATATTTT.

The J gene is TRBJ1-3, the V gene TRBV30, with no clear D. Trimming shortened V by 0 bases and J by 7 bases, and 13 bases separated the two germline ends. The CDR3 has 14 amino acids. Per the germline V gene, CDR1 is GTSNPN and CDR2 is SVGIG (reference sequence). The CDR3 spells CAWSVSGSPNTIYF. The CDR3 nucleotides read TGTGCCTGGAGTGTGTCAGGCTCCCCGAACACCATATATTTT. Together with reference TRBV30 and TRBJ1-3, the CDR3 gives the full variable domain: SQTIHQWPATLVQPVGSPLSLECTVEGTSNPNLYWYRQAAGRGLQLLFYSVGIGQISSEVPQNLSASRPQDRQFILSSKKLLLSDSGFYLCAWSVSGSPNTIYFGEGSWLTVV.

The rearrangement uses TRBV5-4 and TRBJ2-5; 7 bases line up with TRBD2. The junction had 11 bases not matched to a gene; V was cut back by 4 bases and J by 5 bases. Germline CDR1 reads SGHNT; CDR2 reads YYREEE (reference sequence). The CDR3 has 15 residues. The CDR3 reads CASSPRGGSRETQYF. The CDR3 DNA reads as TGTGCCAGCAGCCCCCGGGGCGGGAGTCGGGAGACCCAGTACTTC.

CDR3 amino acids: CASSDNIAGGRNEQFF. The CDR3 coding sequence is TGTGCCAGTAGTGACAACATAGCGGGAGGGCGAAATGAGCAGTTCTTC. The chain employs TRBV19 and TRBJ2-1; the match to TRBD2 covers 11 bases. The CDR3 sequence is 16 residues long. With 5 bases clipped from V and 7 bases from J, the junction kept 10 bases outside the gene matches. Germline CDR1 is LNHDA and CDR2 is SQIVND (reference sequence).

The V gene is TRBV6-5, the J gene TRBJ1-4, with TRBD1 matching over 10 bases. J lost 10 bases, V lost 0 bases, and 8 bases had no gene match. Germline CDR1 MNHEY, CDR2 SVGAGI. This CDR3 contains 16 residues. The CDR3 coding sequence is TGTGCCAGCAGTTACTCGATCGGGGACAGGGGCATAAAACTGTTTTTT. Protein sequence: CASSYSIGDRGIKLFF.

The V gene is TRBV11-1, the J gene TRBJ1-1; possible D gene TRBD1, 5 bases. V was pared by 6 bases and J by 0 bases, with 14 bases between. Germline assignment: CDR1 SGHAT and CDR2 FQDESV (reference sequence). CDR3 length: 15 residues. CDR3 in amino acids: CASRWGGTMNTEAFF. In nucleotides, the CDR3 is TGTGCCAGCAGATGGGGGGGGACTATGAACACTGAAGCTTTCTTT.

In this sample, this clone turned up once. The chain employs TRBV19 and TRBJ2-1, with a tentative D call TRBD1 (6 bases). The CDR3 loop spans 12 amino acids. Trimming pared 7 bases from V and 4 bases from J, leaving 8 bases between. Per germline, CDR1 LNHDA and CDR2 SQIVND (reference sequence). CDR3 coding DNA: TGTGCCAGTACCGGACAGTACAATGAGCAGTTCTTC. Translated: CASTGQYNEQFF.

The chain couples TRBV5-1 to TRBJ1-3; 11 bases map to TRBD1. The CDR3 runs to 14 residues. The germline V gene encodes CDR1 SGHRS and CDR2 YFSETQ. Losses at the gene ends were 4 bases for V and 8 bases for J; bases not matched to a gene: 5. The CDR3 loop is CASSPGQGADTIYF. In DNA form, the CDR3 reads TGCGCCAGCAGCCCTGGACAGGGGGCTGACACCATATATTTT. Based on the CDR3 plus reference TRBV5-1 and TRBJ1-3, the full variable domain is KAGVTQTPRYLIKTRGQQVTLSCSPISGHRSVSWYQQTPGQGLQFLFEYFSETQRNKGNFPGRFSGRQFSNSRSEMNVSTLELGDSALYLCASSPGQGADTIYFGEGSWLTVV.

This rearrangement joins TRBV3-1 (or the pseudogene TRBV3-2) to TRBJ2-3; 7 positions match TRBD2. There are 16 residues in the CDR3. Unmatched junction bases numbered 13, after V lost 4 bases and J lost 6 bases. From germline, CDR1 is LGHDT and CDR2 YNNKEL (reference sequence). This CDR3 is CASSRGGLAVGDTQYF. The CDR3 DNA reads as TGTGCCAGCAGCCGGGGAGGGCTAGCGGTCGGGGATACGCAGTATTTT.

The chain is built from TRBV6-1 and TRBJ2-2; D gene unclear. Germline values: CDR1 MNHNS, CDR2 SASEGT. The CDR3 has 14 amino acids. V was shortened by 3 bases and J by 1 base, with 6 bases between the two germline ends. CDR3 DNA sequence: TGTGCCAGCAGTGATAGCAGGAACACCGGGGAGCTGTTTTTT. Translation: CASSDSRNTGELFF.

This chain uses TRBV19 with TRBJ1-4; the match to TRBD1 covers 7 bases. In germline, CDR1 is LNHDA, CDR2 SQIVND (reference sequence). This CDR3 comprises 16 residues. The V and J ends lost 4 bases and 1 base, in that order; junction bases with no gene match: 6. The CDR3 region is CASSKGASVTNEKLFF. In DNA form, the CDR3 reads TGTGCCAGTAGTAAGGGGGCCAGCGTAACTAATGAAAAACTGTTTTTT.